What follows are 10 T cell receptor beta chains derived from one specimen sequenced in a study of T cell repertoires in cytomegalovirus infection (dated by TCRdb to between 2019 and 2020). The sequencer was an Illumina HiSeq 1500. TCRdb reprocessed the public reads (quality trimming at Q25 with fastp, clone calling with MiXCR) and kept in-frame beta chains. When rows share a CDR3 protein, they turn into one entry using the most common DNA and genes. The sample table contains 300,000 or so distinct CDR3 sequences; only one count was recorded for around 10% of them. Less than 3% of the sample rests with the top ten. The source material was PBMCs. Every receptor here comes from a human donor in good health (CMV status not recorded). Some clones in this sample may be carry-over from other donors' samples.

Comments on this clonotype: A much more abundant neighbour one base away suggests this may be a read error. The chain couples TRBV6-2 or TRBV6-3 to TRBJ2-1; perhaps TRBD2 as D (5 bases). CDR3 length: 12 residues. From germline, CDR1 is MNHEY and CDR2 SVGEGT. For the CDR3, the DNA is TGTGCCAGCAGTTCGGGGATTCGCGAGCAGATCTTC. Protein sequence: CASSSGIREQIF.

This clonotype was picked up many times. The V gene is TRBV2, the J gene TRBJ2-2; no clear D gene. Trimming took off 3 bases at V and 1 base at J, with 6 bases between the two ends. Germline assignment: CDR1 SNHLY and CDR2 FYNNEI. This CDR3 spans 14 amino acids. The CDR3 DNA is TGTGCCAGCAGTGAGGCAGGGAACACCGGGGAGCTGTTTTTT. Protein: CASSEAGNTGELFF.

This clonotype was seen repeatedly, ten times or more. This rearrangement joins TRBV4-3 to TRBJ2-3; maybe TRBD2 (6 bases). The CDR3 runs 14 residues. Germline lookup yields CDR1 LGHNA and CDR2 YSLEER. Trimming cost V 0 bases and J 7 bases, with 11 bases left between them. CDR3 loop: CASSQDTGRYTQYF. For the CDR3, the DNA is TGCGCCAGCAGCCAAGATACGGGGAGGTATACGCAGTATTTT.

This clonotype was counted a few times. The J gene is TRBJ1-2, the V gene TRBV2; 8 bases are shared with TRBD1. Germline V gene data show CDR1 as SNHLY and CDR2 as FYNNEI. This CDR3 comprises 12 residues. J lost 8 bases, V lost 6 bases, and 5 bases had no gene match. This chain's CDR3 is CASSGTGGGYTF. DNA for the CDR3: TGTGCCAGCAGCGGGACAGGTGGGGGCTACACCTTC.

This clonotype occurred many times. The chain has TRBV7-2 and TRBJ2-5, with 10 bases that match TRBD1. CDR1 is SGHTA and CDR2 is FQGNSA in the germline V gene. There are 17 residues in the CDR3. J gave up 5 bases and V 2 bases, and 11 bases lay outside the gene matches. CDR3 bases: TGTGCCAGCAGCTTACTCCCTTCGACAGGGGGCATCGAGACCCAGTACTTC. As protein: CASSLLPSTGGIETQYF.

This clonotype was seen repeatedly, ten times or more. As DNA, the CDR3 is TGTGCCAGCAGTTTCGATCTAACTACGAAAAATGAGCAGTTCTTC. Encoded protein: CASSFDLTTKNEQFF. The chain couples TRBV27 to TRBJ2-1; no reliable D call. Trimming shortened V by 3 bases and J by 7 bases, and 16 bases separated the two germline ends. CDR3 length: 15 residues. The germline gives CDR1 MNHEY, CDR2 SMNVEV (reference sequence).

A word on this clonotype: This may arise from a read error, as a much more abundant clone is one base away. J is TRBJ2-7 and V is TRBV20-1; 11 positions match TRBD1. This CDR3 spans 15 amino acids. The V gene's germline CDR1 is DFQATT and CDR2 SNEGSKA (reference sequence). J was trimmed by 6 bases and V by 4 bases; bases with no gene match: 11. CDR3: CSAKTGTGGSFEQYV. The CDR3, as DNA: TGCAGTGCTAAGACCGGGACAGGGGGGAGTTTCGAGCAGTACGTC.

This clonotype was counted a few times. The gene calls are TRBV10-3 and TRBJ2-5; 8 bases line up with TRBD1. CDR1 and CDR2 (germline): ENHRY, SYGVKD. With V trimmed by 7 bases and J by 1 base, 8 bases remained unmatched. The CDR3 contains 15 residues. The CDR3 loop is CAIKGTGGIQETQYF. The CDR3, as DNA: TGTGCCATCAAGGGGACAGGCGGAATCCAAGAGACCCAGTACTTC.

J is TRBJ1-6 and V is TRBV11-2; 10 positions match TRBD1. The CDR3 covers 16 residues. With 5 bases clipped from V and 5 bases from J, the junction kept 6 bases outside the gene matches. Germline V gene sequence: CDR1 SGHAT, CDR2 FQNNGV. The CDR3 loop reads CASSPRDRGNNSPLHF. In DNA form, the CDR3 reads TGTGCCAGCAGCCCTAGGGACAGGGGAAATAATTCACCCCTCCACTTT. The full variable domain, in which reference TRBV11-2 and TRBJ1-6 provide the parts outside the CDR3, is EAGVAQSPRYKIIEKRQSVAFWCNPISGHATLYWYQQILGQGPKLLIQFQNNGVVDDSQLPKDRFSAERLKGVDSTLKIQPAKLEDSAVYLCASSPRDRGNNSPLHFGNGTRLTVT.

The sample holds a few counts of this clonotype. The rearrangement joins TRBV7-9 to TRBJ1-2, with a weak D call TRBD1 (5 bases). Trimming cost V 7 bases and J 8 bases, with 14 bases left between them. The CDR3 consists of 12 residues. Germline V lookup: CDR1 SEHNR, CDR2 FQNEAQ (reference sequence). CDR3 amino acids: CASTMGGEGYTF. The CDR3 DNA reads TGTGCCAGCACCATGGGGGGGGAAGGCTACACCTTC.